The 10 T cell receptor beta chains below come from one sample, sequenced in a study of shared clonotypes between healthy human individuals (dated by TCRdb to 2020 to 2022). Libraries were constructed by the immunoSEQ multiplex PCR assay. TCRdb provides this immuneACCESS table in a form limited to in-frame rearrangements. Some clones are lacking; in checked studies, under half of them reflect an unresolved V gene, and why the rest are absent is not known. Recorded for this sample are 1.6 million or so clones; less than 99% of them occurred a single time. In total, the top ten clones hold 0.36% of the sample. Source material: naive CD4+ T cells sorted from blood. The sample's cell subset or site label is to be understood as: CD45RA+ positively selected. The receptors were sampled from a man aged 25-40 years in good health.

CDR3 DNA: TGTGCCAGCAGATTCGCCACTAGCCCACACGAGCAGTACTTC. Its translation: CASRFATSPHEQYF. V and J are TRBV5-6 and TRBJ2-7; possibly TRBD2 for D (6 bases). V lost 5 bases, J lost 5 bases, and 17 bases lay in between. This CDR3 is built from 14 residues. Germline lookup yields CDR1 SGHDT and CDR2 YYEEEE.

The V gene is TRBV28, the J gene TRBJ2-3; no firm D call. The V and J ends lost 2 bases and 9 bases respectively, with 12 bases between them. CDR1 is MDHEN, CDR2 SYDVKM, per germline. This CDR3 region has 13 residues. As DNA, the CDR3 is TGTGCCAGCAGTTTACCCCTCATGGGCACGCAGTATTTT. It specifies CASSLPLMGTQYF. Supplemented by reference TRBV28 and TRBJ2-3, the full variable domain reads DVKVTQSSRYLVKRTGEKVFLECVQDMDHENMFWYRQDPGLGLRLIYFSYDVKMKEKGDIPEGYSVSREKKERFSLILESASTNQTSMYLCASSLPLMGTQYFGPGTRLTVL.

V gene TRBV6-1 combines with J gene TRBJ2-7, with D tentatively TRBD2 (6 bases). CDR1 is MNHNS and CDR2 is SASEGT in the germline V gene. The germline V and J ends were trimmed by 5 bases and 6 bases, with 17 bases remaining between them. The CDR3 runs 14 residues. The CDR3 DNA follows: TGTGCCAGCAGTAACCCCGGGGGATATGGCGAGCAGTACTTC. Protein: CASSNPGGYGEQYF.

The CDR3 here is CASSVRFMGLAGDNEQFF. Written as DNA, the CDR3 is TGTGCCAGCAGCGTACGCTTCATGGGACTAGCGGGCGACAATGAGCAGTTCTTC. The chain links TRBV9 to TRBJ2-1; 12 nucleotides match TRBD2. The J segment lost 5 bases and the V segment lost 1 base, leaving 10 bases of the junction unmatched. Germline V gene sequence: CDR1 SGDLS, CDR2 YYNGEE. The CDR3 contains 18 residues.

This clone was recorded once. V gene TRBV9 combines with J gene TRBJ2-3, with TRBD2 matching 9 bases. This CDR3 comprises 17 residues. V trimming: 4 bases; J trimming: 0 bases; junction bases outside the gene matches: 9. Germline CDR1 SGDLS, CDR2 YYNGEE. DNA for the CDR3: TGTGCCAGCAGCAAAAGCGGGAGGCCTCAGAGCACAGATACGCAGTATTTT. Amino acid sequence: CASSKSGRPQSTDTQYF.

The chain couples TRBV2 to TRBJ2-2, with a weak D call TRBD2 (6 bases). With 6 bases removed from V and 4 bases from J, the gap between germline ends came to 18 bases. This CDR3 is built from 16 residues. The V gene's germline CDR1 is SNHLY and CDR2 FYNNEI. The CDR3 spells CASRRGGPTLTGELFF. The CDR3 DNA is TGTGCCAGCAGGAGGGGAGGACCGACGCTCACCGGGGAGCTGTTTTTT.

The chain has TRBV5-1 and TRBJ1-2; unclear D gene. Trimming shortened V by 0 bases and J by 8 bases, and 11 bases separated the two germline ends. Germline values: CDR1 SGHRS, CDR2 YFSETQ. The CDR3 has 13 amino acids. The CDR3 is CASSLDGREGYTF. The CDR3 DNA reads as TGCGCCAGCAGCTTGGATGGCAGAGAAGGCTACACCTTC.

The chain is built from TRBV11-3 and TRBJ2-7; a possible D gene is TRBD2 (6 bases). V gave up 4 bases and J gave up 5 bases, with 12 bases separating them. Germline V gives CDR1 SGHNT, CDR2 YENEEA. The CDR3 loop spans 13 amino acids. In DNA form, the CDR3 reads TGTGCCAGCAGCTCCGGGACTCTGGACGAGCAGTACTTC. It codes for CASSSGTLDEQYF.

This chain links TRBV2 with TRBJ2-7; the D gene is possibly TRBD2 (6 bases). From germline, CDR1 is SNHLY and CDR2 FYNNEI. The CDR3 is made up of 12 amino acids. V was cut by 7 bases and J by 0 bases, with 7 bases left in between. The CDR3 sequence is CASKRASYEQYF. The CDR3 DNA sequence: TGTGCCAGCAAGCGGGCCTCCTACGAGCAGTACTTC.

CDR3 loop: CASGRRQGSNEQFF. CDR3 nucleotides: TGCGCCAGCGGGAGGAGACAGGGGAGCAATGAGCAGTTCTTC. The V gene is TRBV5-1, the J gene TRBJ2-1; 8 bases are a match to TRBD1. Unmatched junction bases numbered 9, after V lost 7 bases and J lost 6 bases. The CDR3 sequence is 14 residues long. Germline V CDR1 and CDR2: SGHRS, YFSETQ.